This record concerns one T cell receptor (beta chain) sequence. The antigen is unknown. CDR3 length equals 13 residues. V lost 4 bases to trimming and J lost 3 bases; unmatched junction nucleotides: 0. CDR1 is LNHDA and CDR2 is SQIVND in the germline V gene (reference sequence). These data come from a study of graft-versus-host responses after intestinal transplantation. The overall study: Transplant types were multivisceral, liver-intestinal, or isolated intestinal. General observations from the study: Declining HvG levels early post-transplant were linked to peak circulating GvH clone levels.

Method: immunoSEQ multiplex PCR; TCRdb's copy keeps in-frame clones and lacks some. The table has more than 70,000 clones, about four fifths seen once. Sequencing was performed on unstimulated CD4+ T cells sorted from spleen or lymph node cells, taken before intestinal transplant. This clonotype originated in a human donor who received an intestinal transplant. The chain is built from TRBV19 and TRBJ2-3; 8 bases are a match to TRBD2. CDR3 amino acids: CASSTGGTDTQYF. CDR3 DNA sequence: TGTGCCAGTAGTACGGGGGGGACAGATACGCAGTATTTT.